This record covers a single T cell receptor (beta chain). Individuals aged about 18 to 89 years were recruited from around 22 US areas. The data derive from a study of blood T cell repertoires in COVID-19. Study as a whole: COVID-19 samples collected from the United States, Italy and Spain covered acute and convalescent phases.

Per the authors' pipeline: Amplification of reference gene primers provided the estimated nucleated cell counts. Data came from immunoSEQ multiplex PCR; TCRdb stores just in-frame clones and leaves some out. The V and J calls and the clone size are those of that table, but D and trimming were determined from the DNA. This repertoire shows almost 200,000 clones, more than 80% found once; its top ten account for over 7%. Losses at the gene ends were 2 bases for V and 4 bases for J; bases not matched to a gene: 7. From germline, CDR1 is ENHRY and CDR2 SYGVKD. The CDR3 contains 16 residues. Specimen: PBMCs or T cells enriched from blood (not recorded which). The chain joins TRBV10-3 to TRBJ1-4, with TRBD1 matching 7 bases. This sequence was found in a woman younger than 35 who had recovered from COVID-19. The CDR3 protein is CAISEPPGGLNEKLFF. The CDR3 DNA reads as TGTGCCATCAGTGAGCCCCCAGGGGGACTTAATGAAAAACTGTTTTTT.